The T cell receptor (beta chain) under discussion was sequenced for a study of T cell responses to AZD1222 COVID-19 vaccine. Libraries were prepared by immunoSEQ multiplex PCR; TCRdb keeps only in-frame clonotypes and omits some of them. The data contain approximately 97,000 clones, about 89% of them singletons. This CDR3 region has 15 residues. Germline values: CDR1 KGHSH, CDR2 LQKENI. The V segment lost 0 bases and the J segment 5 bases; nucleotides outside the gene matches: 2. The rearrangement links TRBV18 to TRBJ2-2; 8 bases align to TRBD2. Material: peripheral blood, obtained on day 0 of AZD1222 vaccination. The source of this sequence is an adult in good health. CDR3 sequence (DNA): TGTGCCAGCTCACCACCCCAGCGGGGGACCGGGGAGCTGTTTTTT. This gives the protein CASSPPQRGTGELFF.